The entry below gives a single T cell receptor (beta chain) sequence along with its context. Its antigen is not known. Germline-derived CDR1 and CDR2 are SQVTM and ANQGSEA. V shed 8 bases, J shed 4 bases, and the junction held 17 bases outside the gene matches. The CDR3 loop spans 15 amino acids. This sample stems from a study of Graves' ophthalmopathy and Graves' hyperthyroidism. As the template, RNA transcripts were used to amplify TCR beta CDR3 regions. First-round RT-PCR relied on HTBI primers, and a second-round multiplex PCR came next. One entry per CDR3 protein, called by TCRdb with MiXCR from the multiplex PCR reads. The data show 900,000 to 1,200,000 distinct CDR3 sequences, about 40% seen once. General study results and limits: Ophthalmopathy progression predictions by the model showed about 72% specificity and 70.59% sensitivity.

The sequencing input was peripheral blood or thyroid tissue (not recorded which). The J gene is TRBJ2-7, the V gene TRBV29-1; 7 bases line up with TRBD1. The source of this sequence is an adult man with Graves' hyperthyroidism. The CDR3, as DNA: TGCAGCCACAGGGGCCATCCCCCACCGGTTTACGAGCAGTACTTC. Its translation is CSHRGHPPPVYEQYF.